The 28 T cell receptor beta chains below all came from one sample that was sequenced in a study of blood T cell repertoires in COVID-19. Repertoires were generated with immunoSEQ multiplex PCR, while TCRdb's copy carries only in-frame clones and drops some. The table shows roughly 29,000 clones, with approximately 80% occurring only once. The source material was peripheral blood. The receptors were sampled from a man aged 65-85 years with active COVID-19.

The chain carries TRBV6-5 and TRBJ1-1, with D hard to call. Germline V gene sequence: CDR1 MNHEY, CDR2 SVGAGI. The CDR3 runs 12 residues. V lost 6 bases and J 0 bases, leaving 5 bases between the germline ends. The CDR3 is CASRRMNTEAFF. The CDR3 nucleotides read TGTGCCAGCAGGCGTATGAACACTGAAGCTTTCTTT.

The V and J genes are TRBV5-4 and TRBJ1-1; D unclear. Germline V lookup: CDR1 SGHNT, CDR2 YYREEE (reference sequence). CDR3 length: 14 amino acids. V was clipped by 7 bases and J by 0 bases, with 13 bases between them. CDR3 in DNA: TGTGCCAGCCTGCCCGACAACATGAACACTGAAGCTTTCTTT. It encodes CASLPDNMNTEAFF.

The V and J genes are TRBV4-1 and TRBJ2-1; D is uncertain. The CDR3 sequence is 14 residues long. CDR1 is MGHRA and CDR2 is YSYEKL in the germline V gene. V was clipped by 0 bases and J by 10 bases, with 13 bases between them. CDR3 DNA sequence: TGCGCCAGCAGCCAAGAAGCGTTAGCCCACGAGCAGTTCTTC. It codes for CASSQEALAHEQFF.

The V and J genes are TRBV28 and TRBJ2-1, with 7 nucleotides matching TRBD2. Germline assignment: CDR1 MDHEN and CDR2 SYDVKM. This CDR3 is built from 18 residues. Trimming removed 3 bases from V and 0 bases from J; junction bases left unmatched: 11. CDR3 sequence: CASSLMVGGISSYNEQFF. DNA of the CDR3: TGTGCCAGCAGTTTGATGGTGGGAGGGATCAGCTCCTACAATGAGCAGTTCTTC.

CDR3 DNA: TGTGCCAGCAGTGGACCCACAGGGAACACTGAAGCTTTCTTT. Translating it yields CASSGPTGNTEAFF. The chain uses TRBV2 and TRBJ1-1, with a possible D match to TRBD1 (5 bases). Germline assignment: CDR1 SNHLY and CDR2 FYNNEI. CDR3 size: 14 residues. The V gene lost 4 bases and the J gene lost 1 base, with 10 bases spanning the gap.

V usage is TRBV4-2 and J usage is TRBJ2-3; TRBD2 agrees at 8 bases. Germline-derived CDR1 and CDR2 are LGHNA and YNFKEQ. The CDR3 is made up of 16 amino acids. V lost 4 bases, J lost 5 bases, and 11 bases stayed unmatched. This CDR3 reads CASSRTIAGMRDTQYF. The CDR3 DNA sequence: TGTGCCAGCAGCCGGACGATAGCGGGGATGAGAGATACGCAGTATTTT.

The CDR3 bases are TGCGCCAGCAGCCAAGCACAGGGGGCTGAAGCTTTCTTT. Translation gives CASSQAQGAEAFF. The chain uses TRBV4-1 and TRBJ1-1, with TRBD1 identical over 8 bases. V dropped 1 base and J dropped 6; count of bases not matched to a gene: 1. Germline values: CDR1 MGHRA, CDR2 YSYEKL. This CDR3 contains 13 residues.

The gene calls are TRBV19 and TRBJ2-4, with 7 bases lining up with TRBD1. Germline V CDR1 and CDR2: LNHDA, SQIVND (reference sequence). The CDR3 consists of 12 residues. With 5 bases clipped from V and 10 bases from J, the junction kept 5 bases outside the gene matches. The CDR3 region has the DNA TGTGCCAGTAGTCCGGACAGGAAGATTCAGTACTTC. It is translated as CASSPDRKIQYF.

The V call is TRBV15, the J call TRBJ1-5; no reliable D call. The V gene lost 0 bases and the J gene lost 0 bases, with 15 bases spanning the gap. CDR3 length: 18 residues. Germline CDR1 and CDR2: LNHNV and YYDKDF (reference sequence). In DNA form, the CDR3 reads TGTGCCACCAGCAGAGATTTTAGAGGAACCTATAGCAATCAGCCCCAGCATTTT. It yields the protein CATSRDFRGTYSNQPQHF.

This rearrangement joins TRBV28 to TRBJ1-1, with D uncertain. This CDR3 has 13 amino acids. Germline loops: CDR1 MDHEN, CDR2 SYDVKM. V was pared by 8 bases and J by 1 base, with 11 bases between. The CDR3 sequence is CASGESGNTEAFF. CDR3 DNA sequence: TGTGCCAGCGGGGAGTCAGGGAACACTGAAGCTTTCTTT.

This rearrangement joins TRBV3-1 (or the pseudogene TRBV3-2) to TRBJ2-7; D not certain. Germline loops: CDR1 LGHDT, CDR2 YNNKEL (reference sequence). The CDR3 covers 13 residues. Deletions cut 0 bases from V and 7 bases from J, with 10 bases between. CDR3 protein: CASSQEEPREQYF. DNA of the CDR3: TGTGCCAGCAGCCAAGAAGAGCCTAGAGAGCAGTACTTC.

This rearrangement joins TRBV15 to TRBJ2-1; D may be TRBD2 (7 bases). V lost 1 base and J 5 bases, leaving 21 bases between the germline ends. CDR3 length: 18 residues. Per germline, CDR1 LNHNV and CDR2 YYDKDF (reference sequence). CDR3 loop: CATSRVGGAGVSHNEQFF. The CDR3 DNA follows: TGTGCCACCAGCAGAGTTGGGGGGGCGGGGGTAAGTCACAATGAGCAGTTCTTC.

The chain combines TRBV11-2 with TRBJ1-1, with 7 positions matching TRBD1. Germline loops: CDR1 SGHAT, CDR2 FQNNGV. V shed 3 bases and J 4 bases; nucleotides not matched to a gene: 5. CDR3 length: 14 residues. CDR3 sequence reads: CASSLRSGGTEAFF. The CDR3 DNA is TGTGCCAGCAGCTTGAGGTCAGGGGGCACTGAAGCTTTCTTT.

This sequence joins TRBV30 and TRBJ2-2, with D tentatively TRBD2 (6 bases). This CDR3 spans 13 amino acids. Germline values: CDR1 GTSNPN, CDR2 SVGIG (reference sequence). Trimming stripped 0 bases from V and 8 bases from J, with 10 bases between. CDR3 residues: CAWSVGGPGELFF. CDR3 bases: TGTGCCTGGAGTGTTGGAGGGCCGGGGGAGCTGTTTTTT.

The chain joins TRBV6-6 to TRBJ1-5; 9 nucleotides match TRBD1. CDR3 length equals 15 residues. Germline CDR1 MNHNY, CDR2 SVGAGI (reference sequence). Unmatched junction bases numbered 7, after V lost 6 bases and J lost 4 bases. The CDR3 region is CASRDGTGLNQPQHF. CDR3 bases: TGTGCCAGCAGGGACGGGACAGGGCTTAATCAGCCCCAGCATTTT.

The rearrangement uses TRBV28 and TRBJ1-1, with D perhaps TRBD1 (5 bases). The germline V and J ends were trimmed by 3 bases and 4 bases, with 6 bases remaining between them. The germline V gene encodes CDR1 MDHEN and CDR2 SYDVKM. The CDR3 covers 12 residues. The chain's CDR3 is CASSLGPTEAFF. The CDR3 DNA sequence: TGTGCCAGCAGTTTGGGGCCCACTGAAGCTTTCTTT.

The gene calls are TRBV3-1 (or the pseudogene TRBV3-2) and TRBJ1-4; TRBD1 might be the D (6 bases). Trimming left V 3 bases short and J 6 bases short, with 17 bases between. Germline CDR1 and CDR2: LGHDT and YNNKEL (reference sequence). The CDR3 totals 16 residues. The DNA of the CDR3 is TGTGCCAGCAGCCAGGACCCTCAAAGGGGGTATGAAAAACTGTTTTTT. It yields the protein CASSQDPQRGYEKLFF.

The V call is TRBV19, the J call TRBJ1-1; 7 nucleotides align to TRBD1. J lost 4 bases, V lost 5 bases, and 7 bases had no gene match. Germline loops: CDR1 LNHDA, CDR2 SQIVND (reference sequence). The CDR3 extends over 14 amino acids. The CDR3 protein is CASSPQGLGTEAFF. The CDR3 DNA is TGTGCCAGTAGTCCACAGGGGCTGGGCACTGAAGCTTTCTTT.

Written as DNA, the CDR3 is TGTGCCAGCAGAGGACTAGCGGGGGGTCACTACGAGCAGTACTTC. This encodes CASRGLAGGHYEQYF. The chain is built from TRBV2 and TRBJ2-7; 14 nucleotides agree with TRBD2. V shed 6 bases, J shed 3 bases, and the junction held 4 bases outside the gene matches. Germline lookup yields CDR1 SNHLY and CDR2 FYNNEI. There are 15 residues in the CDR3.

In regard to this clone: Relative to the germline gene, one junction end is altered; a read error may explain this. The rearrangement uses TRBV5-4 and TRBJ1-1; 7 bases match TRBD1. CDR1 is SGHNT, CDR2 YYREEE, per germline (reference sequence). The CDR3 has 13 amino acids. The CDR3 loop reads CASSTEEGAGGYF. CDR3 DNA sequence: TGTGCCAGCAGCACCGAGGAGGGGGCGGGAGGCTACTTT. The complete variable domain, with remaining parts taken from reference TRBV5-4 and TRBJ1-1, reads ETGVTQSPTHLIKTRGQQVTLRCSSQSGHNTVSWYQQALGQGPQFIFQYYREEENGRGNFPPRFSGLQFPNYSSELNVNALELDDSALYLCASSTEEGAGGYFGQGTRLTVV.

The V gene is TRBV4-1, the J gene TRBJ2-7; possibly TRBD1 for D (6 bases). Germline values: CDR1 MGHRA, CDR2 YSYEKL. This CDR3 is built from 14 residues. V was pared by 4 bases and J by 6 bases, with 16 bases between. As DNA, the CDR3 is TGCGCCAGCAGCCCGGGGACACCGGGCTCCGAGCAGTACTTC. Its translation: CASSPGTPGSEQYF.

The chain joins TRBV2 to TRBJ1-1; D is uncertain. The germline V gene has CDR1 SNHLY and CDR2 FYNNEI. The CDR3 runs 15 residues. V was pared by 3 bases and J by 1 base, with 12 bases between. The CDR3 DNA follows: TGTGCCAGCAGTGAGAAGGAGGAGGGGAACACTGAAGCTTTCTTT. It yields the protein CASSEKEEGNTEAFF. Combining the CDR3 with reference TRBV2 and TRBJ1-1 gives the whole variable domain EPEVTQTPSHQVTQMGQEVILRCVPISNHLYFYWYRQILGQKVEFLVSFYNNEISEKSEIFDDQFSVERPDGSNFTLKIRSTKLEDSAMYFCASSEKEEGNTEAFFGQGTRLTVV.

The chain recombines TRBV30 with TRBJ2-2, with a tentative D call TRBD2 (5 bases). Germline values: CDR1 GTSNPN, CDR2 SVGIG (reference sequence). There are 17 residues in the CDR3. V dropped 0 bases and J dropped 4 bases, with 18 bases sitting between them. The CDR3 sequence is CAWSVPGRVKGTGELFF. CDR3 sequence (DNA): TGTGCCTGGAGTGTCCCGGGGAGAGTTAAAGGCACCGGGGAGCTGTTTTTT. The whole variable domain, remainder taken from reference TRBV30 and TRBJ2-2, is SQTIHQWPATLVQPVGSPLSLECTVEGTSNPNLYWYRQAAGRGLQLLFYSVGIGQISSEVPQNLSASRPQDRQFILSSKKLLLSDSGFYLCAWSVPGRVKGTGELFFGEGSRLTVL.

The V call is TRBV13, the J call TRBJ1-2; possible D gene TRBD1, 6 bases. Per the germline V gene, CDR1 is PRHDT and CDR2 is FYEKMQ (reference sequence). This CDR3 comprises 14 residues. The V gene lost 4 bases and the J gene lost 6 bases, with 15 bases spanning the gap. CDR3 amino acids: CASSSLPQGHGYTF. CDR3 in DNA: TGTGCCAGCAGCTCCCTACCACAGGGCCATGGCTACACCTTC.

V gene TRBV30 combines with J gene TRBJ2-7, with 7 bases aligning to TRBD2. V was pared by 6 bases and J by 1 base, with 6 bases of the junction left unmatched. The CDR3 loop spans 13 amino acids. Germline-derived CDR1 and CDR2 are GTSNPN and SVGIG (reference sequence). The DNA of the CDR3 is TGTGCCTGTAGGAAGCGGGGATCCTACGAGCAGTACTTC. Protein product: CACRKRGSYEQYF. Looking up the rest from reference TRBV30 and TRBJ2-7 gives the full variable domain: SQTIHQWPATLVQPVGSPLSLECTVEGTSNPNLYWYRQAAGRGLQLLFYSVGIGQISSEVPQNLSASRPQDRQFILSSKKLLLSDSGFYLCACRKRGSYEQYFGPGTRLTVT.

The chain uses TRBV5-1 and TRBJ2-5; no clear D gene. CDR1 and CDR2 (germline): SGHRS, YFSETQ. V lost 5 bases to trimming and J lost 5 bases, with 13 bases between them. CDR3 size: 13 residues. CDR3 nucleotides: TGCGCCAGCAGGCCAGGTGCTTTGGAGACCCAGTACTTC. This gives the protein CASRPGALETQYF.

The chain carries TRBV5-1 and TRBJ2-7, with 10 bases fitting TRBD2. The CDR3 length is 15 residues. Germline CDR1 reads SGHRS; CDR2 reads YFSETQ. Trimming took 1 base from V and 3 from J; bases not matched to a gene: 4. The CDR3 spells CASSLTSGAYYEQYF. CDR3 nucleotide sequence: TGCGCCAGCAGCTTGACTAGCGGGGCTTACTACGAGCAGTACTTC. The full variable domain, its missing parts supplied by reference TRBV5-1 and TRBJ2-7, is KAGVTQTPRYLIKTRGQQVTLSCSPISGHRSVSWYQQTPGQGLQFLFEYFSETQRNKGNFPGRFSGRQFSNSRSEMNVSTLELGDSALYLCASSLTSGAYYEQYFGPGTRLTVT.

V and J are TRBV28 and TRBJ1-2; 10 bases are a match to TRBD1. Per germline, CDR1 MDHEN and CDR2 SYDVKM. This CDR3 is 16 amino acids long. With V trimmed by 7 bases and J by 5 bases, 13 bases remained unmatched. The DNA for the CDR3 is TGTGCCAGCACCGGACCGGGACAGGGGAAAGGGTATGGCTACACCTTC. Translating gives CASTGPGQGKGYGYTF.